This T cell receptor beta chain was documented in a study of control samples from healthy donors and cancer patients. V was clipped by 5 bases and J by 2 bases, with 6 bases between them. The CDR3 sequence is 12 residues long. CDR1 and CDR2 (germline): MDHEN, SYDVKM. Measured with immunoSEQ multiplex PCR; TCRdb has only the in-frame clones, and not every one. The data show 150,000 to 200,000 clones, 90% seen once. The receptor comes from a woman between 45 and 60 years old in good health. The V and J genes are TRBV28 and TRBJ1-2; D not certain. Sequencing used blood. CDR3 protein: CASSRENYGYTF. As DNA, the CDR3 is TGTGCCAGCAGTCGGGAGAACTATGGCTACACCTTC.